This T cell receptor (beta chain) was identified during a study of blood T cells in healthy people across ages. The study, taken as a whole, reports: PBMCs were not sorted, which prevented a conclusive comparison of naive versus antigen-experienced cells.

This clonotype was recorded at least ten times. Antigen unknown. A sample-barcoded 5' primer and a J-beta primer mix were used in a second PCR of about 7 to 11 cycles. Each CDR3 protein is one row after TCRdb ran MiXCR on the 5' RACE reads. The sample gives some 890,000 distinct CDR3 sequences, 25% to 35% of which show up once; roughly 10% is in the top ten. Losses at the gene ends were 2 bases for V and 7 bases for J; bases not matched to a gene: 13. Germline values: CDR1 MDHEN, CDR2 SYDVKM. The CDR3 contains 19 residues. The same sample was also used in a study of T cells of mothers and their children.

Sequenced sample: blood. This sequence was found in a woman aged 40-49 years in good health. The gene calls are TRBV28 and TRBJ2-1, with 14 bases that match TRBD2. This CDR3 reads CASSLPLLRLAGGPNEQFF. CDR3 coding DNA: TGTGCCAGCAGTTTACCACTCCTCAGACTAGCGGGGGGGCCGAATGAGCAGTTCTTC. Drawing the rest from reference TRBV28 and TRBJ2-1, the complete variable domain is DVKVTQSSRYLVKRTGEKVFLECVQDMDHENMFWYRQDPGLGLRLIYFSYDVKMKEKGDIPEGYSVSREKKERFSLILESASTNQTSMYLCASSLPLLRLAGGPNEQFFGPGTRLTVL.